A selection of T cell receptor beta chains follows, all from one sample in a study of metastatic and nonmetastatic thyroid tumors. TCRdb re-called the PCR reads with MiXCR. The sample holds tens of thousands of clones; just under 25% are singletons and the top ten take less than 9.5%. Sequencing was performed on blood. The receptors come from a female donor with papillary thyroid cancer or a benign thyroid nodule (not recorded which). Some clones in this sample may be carry-over from other donors' samples. CDR3s include the opening cysteine and the closing phenylalanine or tryptophan. The D gene is left open where the match is weak. Only some rows state a clone size, as once, few, many or a class for expanded clones.

TRBJ2-7,-,14,-,TRBV6-1,TGTGCCAGCAGCACGCCGCAGCTAGCGCTCGAGCAGTACTTC,CASSTPQLALEQYF
TRBJ1-5,-,14,-,TRBV6-1,TGTGCCAGCAGCTTGACTGTGGAGGGACAGCCCCAGCATTTT,CASSLTVEGQPQHF
TRBJ1-1,-,15,-,TRBV19,TGTGCCAGTAGCCCCAACACAGAATTGAACACTGAAGCTTTCTTT,CASSPNTELNTEAFF
TRBJ2-6,medium-sized,18,-,TRBV5-1,TGCGCCAGCAGCCTCCGGGACACATCGTCGACCGGGGCCAACGTCCTGACTTTC,CASSLRDTSSTGANVLTF
TRBJ2-7,-,14,TRBD1,TRBV5-1,TGCGCCAGCAGCTTGACAGGGGAGACCTACGAGCAGTACTTC,CASSLTGETYEQYF
TRBJ1-2,many,13,-,TRBV6-2/TRBV6-3,TGTGCCAGCAGTTACCAGAGGAACTATGGCTACACCTTC,CASSYQRNYGYTF
TRBJ2-7,-,16,TRBD2,TRBV6-2/TRBV6-3,TGTGCCAGCAGGACTAGCGGGAGCTCCGGGCTCTACGAGCAGTACTTC,CASRTSGSSGLYEQYF
TRBJ1-5,few,14,-,TRBV19,TGTGCCAGTAGTATAGATGGAGCGGATCAGCCCCAGCATTTT,CASSIDGADQPQHF
TRBJ2-7,few,13,-,TRBV6-2/TRBV6-3,TGTGCCAGCAGTCCCCTGCTACGAGTCAAGCAGTACTTC,CASSPLLRVKQYF
TRBJ2-2,few,17,TRBD2,TRBV10-3,TGTGCCACTATGAAACTTAGCGGGGGAGTTAACACCGGGGAGCTGTTTTTT,CATMKLSGGVNTGELFF
TRBJ2-7,many,14,-,TRBV7-7,TGTGCTAGCAGCCCCAGTGGCATGAGAGGGGAGCAGTACTTC,CASSPSGMRGEQYF
TRBJ2-7,few,17,-,TRBV15,TGTGCCACCAGCAGAGATATTGGGTGGGACGGTACCTACGAGCAGTACTTC,CATSRDIGWDGTYEQYF
TRBJ1-2,-,13,-,TRBV6-2/TRBV6-3,TGTGCCAGCAGTTCGAGACAGAACTATCGATACACCTTC,CASSSRQNYRYTF
TRBJ2-2,few,18,TRBD2,TRBV28,TGTGCCAGCAGATACTCCGGGACTAGCGGGAGTTCGGGCGGGGAGCTGTTTTTT,CASRYSGTSGSSGGELFF
TRBJ1-2,-,15,-,TRBV10-3,TGTGCCATCAGTGAGTCGGTGGGTCTCAACTATGGCTACACCTTC,CAISESVGLNYGYTF
TRBJ1-1,-,14,TRBD1,TRBV11-1,TGTGCCAGCAGCTCCTACAGGGGGAACACTGAAGCTTTCTTT,CASSSYRGNTEAFF
TRBJ2-2,many,13,TRBD1,TRBV6-1,TGTGCCAGCAGATTGACAGGGCCCGGGGAGCTGTTTTTT,CASRLTGPGELFF
TRBJ2-7,many,15,-,TRBV7-2,TGTGCCAGCAGCTTATCATCGGGAGTTGGTTACGAGCAGTACTTC,CASSLSSGVGYEQYF
TRBJ2-5,many,17,TRBD2,TRBV20-1,TGCAGTGCTAGGGGGGCTAGCGGGAGGACCTACCAAGAGACCCAGTACTTC,CSARGASGRTYQETQYF
TRBJ2-7,many,14,-,TRBV9,TGTGCCAGCAGCGTATGGGACCGGAGCTACGAGCAGTACTTC,CASSVWDRSYEQYF
TRBJ1-3,-,12,TRBD1,TRBV25-1,TGTGCCAGCACAGGGGGCGGAAACACCATAGAATTT,CASTGGGNTIEF